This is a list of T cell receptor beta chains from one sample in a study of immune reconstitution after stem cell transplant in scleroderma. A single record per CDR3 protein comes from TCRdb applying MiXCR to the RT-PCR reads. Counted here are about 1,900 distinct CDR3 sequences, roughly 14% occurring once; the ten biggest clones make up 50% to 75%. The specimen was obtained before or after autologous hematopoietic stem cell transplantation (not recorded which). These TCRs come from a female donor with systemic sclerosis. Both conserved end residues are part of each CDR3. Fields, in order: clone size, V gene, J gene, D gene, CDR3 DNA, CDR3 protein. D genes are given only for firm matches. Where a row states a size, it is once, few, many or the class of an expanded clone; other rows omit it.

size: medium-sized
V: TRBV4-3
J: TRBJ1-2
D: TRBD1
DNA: TGCGCCAGCAGCCCTCGACAGGGGCAGAGCTATGGCTACACCTTC
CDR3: CASSPRQGQSYGYTF

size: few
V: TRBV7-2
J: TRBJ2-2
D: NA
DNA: TGTGCCAGCAGCTTAACAGCGGGGAACACCGGGGAGCTGTTTTTT
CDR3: CASSLTAGNTGELFF

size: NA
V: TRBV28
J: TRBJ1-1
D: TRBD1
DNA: TGTGCCAGCAGTCCCGGGACAGTCGCCCTCCCTGAAGCTTTCTTT
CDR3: CASSPGTVALPEAFF

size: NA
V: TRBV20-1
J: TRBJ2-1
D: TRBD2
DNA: TGCAGTGCTAGAGTAGGTAGCGGGGGGCTTGTGGATGAGCAGTTCTTC
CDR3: CSARVGSGGLVDEQFF

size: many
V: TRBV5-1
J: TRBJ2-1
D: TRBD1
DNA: TGCGCCAGCAGCTTCAAGCCCGGGACAGGAGCCTACAATGAGCAGTTCTTC
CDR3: CASSFKPGTGAYNEQFF

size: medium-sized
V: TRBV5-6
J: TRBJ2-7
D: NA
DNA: TGTGCCAGCAGCTTGCGGTTTGTAGCCTACGAGCAGTACTTC
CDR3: CASSLRFVAYEQYF

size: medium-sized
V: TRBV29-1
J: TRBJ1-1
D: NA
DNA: TGCAGCGTTGTTTCGAACACTGAAGCTTTCTTT
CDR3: CSVVSNTEAFF

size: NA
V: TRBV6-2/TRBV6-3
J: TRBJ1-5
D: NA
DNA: TGTGCCAGCAGTCGGGGCAGGGTGGACGGTCAGCCCCAGCATTTT
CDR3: CASSRGRVDGQPQHF

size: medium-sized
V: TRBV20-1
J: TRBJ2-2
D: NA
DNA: TGCAGTGCTGCTCGGGGGCGGGCCGGGGAGCTGTTTTTT
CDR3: CSAARGRAGELFF

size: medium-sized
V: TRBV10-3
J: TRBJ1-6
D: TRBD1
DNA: TGTGCCATCAGTGCCGACAGGGGGCTGTATTCACCCCTCCACTTT
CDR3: CAISADRGLYSPLHF

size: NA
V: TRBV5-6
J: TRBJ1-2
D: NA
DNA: TGTGCCAGCAGCTTACAATCAGTCTCAAATGAGGGCTACACCTTC
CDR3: CASSLQSVSNEGYTF

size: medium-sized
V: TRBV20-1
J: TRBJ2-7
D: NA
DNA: TGCAGTGCTAGAAAACAGGGAACCTTCTCCTACGAGCAGTACTTC
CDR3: CSARKQGTFSYEQYF

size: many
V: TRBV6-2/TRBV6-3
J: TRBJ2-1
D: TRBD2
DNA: TGTGCCAGTCGGATGTCGAGCGGGGGTCCCTCCTACAATGAGCAGTTCTTC
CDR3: CASRMSSGGPSYNEQFF

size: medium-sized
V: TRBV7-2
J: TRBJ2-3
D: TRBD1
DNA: TGTGCCAGCAGGTCAGGCGCCCAGGACAGGGGGCCCGGAGATACGCAGTATTTT
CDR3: CASRSGAQDRGPGDTQYF

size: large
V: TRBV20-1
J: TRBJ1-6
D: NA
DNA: TGCAGTGTATCGGGCAGGGACAATTCACCCCTCCACTTT
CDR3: CSVSGRDNSPLHF

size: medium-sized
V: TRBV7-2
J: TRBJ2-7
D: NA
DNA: TGTGCCAGCAGCTTAGCTTCCCAGTACTACGAGCAGTACTTC
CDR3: CASSLASQYYEQYF

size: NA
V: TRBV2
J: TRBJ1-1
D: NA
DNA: TGTGCCAGCGATACGGGGACCCGTGGAGCGGCTTTCTTT
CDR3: CASDTGTRGAAFF

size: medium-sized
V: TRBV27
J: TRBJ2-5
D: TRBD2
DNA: TGTGCCAGCAGTCCAAGACTAGCGGGGGGGATAGAGACCCAGTACTTC
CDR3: CASSPRLAGGIETQYF

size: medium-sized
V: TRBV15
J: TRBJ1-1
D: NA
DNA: TGTGCCACCAGCAGAGAGTCCAGGGTGAACACTGAAGCTTTCTTT
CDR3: CATSRESRVNTEAFF

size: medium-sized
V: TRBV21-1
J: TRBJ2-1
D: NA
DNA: TGTGCCAGCAGCAAAACTCAACTAGCGGTGAGCTCCTACAATGAGCAGTTCTTC
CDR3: CASSKTQLAVSSYNEQFF

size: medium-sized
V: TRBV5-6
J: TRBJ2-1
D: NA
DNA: TGTGCCAGCAGCTTGTCCGCCTTGGACCGTAGGGAGCAGTTCTTC
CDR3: CASSLSALDRREQFF

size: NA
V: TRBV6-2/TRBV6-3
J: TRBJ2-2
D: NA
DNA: TGTGCCAGCAGTAGGGGCACCGGGGAGCTGTTTTTT
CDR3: CASSRGTGELFF

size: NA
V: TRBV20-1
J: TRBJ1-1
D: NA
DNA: TGCAGTGCTAGAGAGGGAAACACTGAAGCTTTCTTT
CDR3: CSAREGNTEAFF

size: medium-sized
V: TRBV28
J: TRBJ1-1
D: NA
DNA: TGTGCCAGCAGTTTGGGGAGACGCACTGAAGCTTTCTTT
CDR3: CASSLGRRTEAFF

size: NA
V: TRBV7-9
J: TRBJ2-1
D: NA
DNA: TGTGCCAGCAGCTTAGCTGAATTCAATGAGCAGTTCTTC
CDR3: CASSLAEFNEQFF

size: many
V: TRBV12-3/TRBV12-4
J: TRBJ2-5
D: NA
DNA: TGTGCCAGCAGATCCGGACTAGGGGGCCAAGAGACCCAGTACTTC
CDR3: CASRSGLGGQETQYF

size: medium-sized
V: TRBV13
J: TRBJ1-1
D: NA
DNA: TGTGCCAGCAGCCGAGCGCGCACTGAAGCTTTCTTT
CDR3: CASSRARTEAFF

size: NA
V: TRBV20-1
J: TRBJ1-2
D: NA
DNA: TGCAGTGCCCTCGGAGGGGTAGGTCGAGACTATGGTCACACCTTC
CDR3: CSALGGVGRDYGHTF

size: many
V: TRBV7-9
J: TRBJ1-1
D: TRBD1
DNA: TGTGCCAGCAGCTTGACAGGGGGGGGCACTGAAGCTTTCTTT
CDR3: CASSLTGGGTEAFF

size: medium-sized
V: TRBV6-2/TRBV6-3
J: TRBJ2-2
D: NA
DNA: TGTGCCAGCAGTTACAGAACAGGAACCACCGGGGAGCTGTTTTTT
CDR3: CASSYRTGTTGELFF

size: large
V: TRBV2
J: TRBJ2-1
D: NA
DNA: TGTGCCAGCACTTTGGGCCTGAACACCTACAATGAGCAGTTCTTC
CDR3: CASTLGLNTYNEQFF

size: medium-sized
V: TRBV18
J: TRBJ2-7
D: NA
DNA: TGTGCCAGCTCACTGTCTGGGATTGACGAGCAGTACTTC
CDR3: CASSLSGIDEQYF

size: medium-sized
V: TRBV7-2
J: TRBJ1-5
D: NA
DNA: TGTGCCAGCAGCTTAGTAGGGGATAGCAATCAGCCCCAGCATTTT
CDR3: CASSLVGDSNQPQHF

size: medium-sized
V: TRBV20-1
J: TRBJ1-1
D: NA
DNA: TGCAGTGCTAGAGCAGACCTGAACACTGAAGCTTTCTTT
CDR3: CSARADLNTEAFF

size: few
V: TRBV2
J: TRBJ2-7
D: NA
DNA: TGTGCCAGCAGTGAAAGGCGGGGTTTAACCTACGAGCAGTACTTC
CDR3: CASSERRGLTYEQYF

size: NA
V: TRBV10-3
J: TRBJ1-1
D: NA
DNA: TGTGCCATCAGTGAGTCGGGGGAGCTCGGAGAAGCTTTCTTT
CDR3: CAISESGELGEAFF

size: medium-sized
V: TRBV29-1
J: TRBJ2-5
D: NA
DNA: TGCAGCGGCAAGACAGGATTGGAGACCCAGTACTTC
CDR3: CSGKTGLETQYF

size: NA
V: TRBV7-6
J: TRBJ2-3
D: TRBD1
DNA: TGTGCCAGCAGCTCAAGGACAGGGTTCACAGATACGCAGTATTTT
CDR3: CASSSRTGFTDTQYF

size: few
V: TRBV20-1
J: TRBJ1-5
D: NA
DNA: TGCAGTGCTAGAGATTTTAGGTTAGGGGTTGGGCCCCAGCATTTT
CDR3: CSARDFRLGVGPQHF

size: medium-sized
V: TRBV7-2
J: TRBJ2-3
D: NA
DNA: TGTGCCAGCAGACCGACAAGAGCTAGCACAGATACGCAGTATTTT
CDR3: CASRPTRASTDTQYF

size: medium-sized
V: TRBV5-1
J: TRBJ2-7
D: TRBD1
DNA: TGCGCCAGCAGCTGGGGACAGAGCTCCTACGAGCAGTACTTC
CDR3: CASSWGQSSYEQYF